This is a list of T cell receptor beta chains from one sample in a study of CD8 T cells in ankylosing spondylitis. Using its own MiXCR run on the 5' RACE reads, TCRdb lists one record per CDR3 protein. The sample has 350,000 or so distinct CDR3 sequences, roughly 10% seen once. Sequenced material: blood, either unsorted or a sorted T cell fraction (not recorded which). These receptors were taken from a female donor with ankylosing spondylitis or in good health (not recorded which). Both conserved end residues are part of each CDR3. D genes are given only for firm matches.

d_call	j_call	v_call	cdr3_aa
TRBD1	TRBJ2-1	TRBV5-1	CASRRQGANEQFF
NA	TRBJ1-2	TRBV20-1	CSAPRGHANYGYTF
NA	TRBJ2-2	TRBV7-9	CASSHRHTNTGELFF
NA	TRBJ2-7	TRBV6-5	CATFGAYEQYF
NA	TRBJ1-2	TRBV10-2	CASSEGAANYGYTF
NA	TRBJ1-4	TRBV5-1	CASSLKAQGEEKLFF
NA	TRBJ2-2	TRBV5-1	CASSLGTMNTGELFF
TRBD1	TRBJ2-5	TRBV14	CASSQMTGLPETQYF
NA	TRBJ1-3	TRBV18	CASSPSSLWGSSGNTIYF
NA	TRBJ2-7	TRBV7-8	CASSLGVTTTSYEQYF
TRBD1	TRBJ1-1	TRBV12-3/TRBV12-4	CASSLAYKTGDAEAFF
NA	TRBJ1-5	TRBV28	CASSFLGEGRQPQHF
NA	TRBJ2-1	TRBV20-1	CSAPGYTEGNEQFF
TRBD2	TRBJ2-1	TRBV5-1	CASSPGGLAHNEQFF
NA	TRBJ2-7	TRBV4-2	CASSQESQRGPSYEQYF
NA	TRBJ2-2	TRBV5-1	CASSREGGKNTGELFF
NA	TRBJ1-4	TRBV28	CASSLSRPGEKLFF
TRBD2	TRBJ2-1	TRBV20-1	CSAIAGGPGNEQFF
NA	TRBJ2-5	TRBV20-1	CSAREEVGGTQYF
NA	TRBJ2-5	TRBV7-2	CASSSGLAQETQYF
NA	TRBJ2-3	TRBV7-9	CASSTSWDTQYF
NA	TRBJ1-5	TRBV20-1	CSARRQGTVYQPQHF
NA	TRBJ1-6	TRBV27	CASSLMVGSYNSPLHF
TRBD1	TRBJ2-4	TRBV20-1	CSARGQGQNIHYF
TRBD1	TRBJ1-2	TRBV20-1	CSAFGQGEGYGYTF
TRBD1	TRBJ2-7	TRBV12-3/TRBV12-4	CASRGQGEQYF
NA	TRBJ2-2	TRBV20-1	CSAPDRRGAYGELFF
NA	TRBJ2-1	TRBV20-1	CSASRGGPGVEQFF
NA	TRBJ1-4	TRBV20-1	CSSDKETSEKLFF
NA	TRBJ2-3	TRBV28	CASSLTPGRSTDTQYF
NA	TRBJ2-3	TRBV7-9	CASSYPLPMADTQYF
NA	TRBJ2-2	TRBV5-1	CASSLAGGPGTGELFF
TRBD1	TRBJ2-7	TRBV14	CASSPRQGRKQYF
TRBD1	TRBJ2-2	TRBV20-1	CCAPIAGTGGWTGELFF
NA	TRBJ2-1	TRBV20-1	CSGRLVSAYNEQFF
NA	TRBJ2-7	TRBV7-3	CASSPYGQGLYEQYF
NA	TRBJ1-2	TRBV5-1	CASGPGQSDSDTF
NA	TRBJ2-1	TRBV6-2/TRBV6-3	CASSYTDEQFF
NA	TRBJ2-7	TRBV20-1	CSAPRATSYEQYF
NA	TRBJ2-6	TRBV5-1	CASSSSSSGANVLTF
TRBD1	TRBJ2-1	TRBV5-1	CASGITGTGYNEQFF
TRBD2	TRBJ2-1	TRBV6-2/TRBV6-3	CASSLVAGNNEQFF